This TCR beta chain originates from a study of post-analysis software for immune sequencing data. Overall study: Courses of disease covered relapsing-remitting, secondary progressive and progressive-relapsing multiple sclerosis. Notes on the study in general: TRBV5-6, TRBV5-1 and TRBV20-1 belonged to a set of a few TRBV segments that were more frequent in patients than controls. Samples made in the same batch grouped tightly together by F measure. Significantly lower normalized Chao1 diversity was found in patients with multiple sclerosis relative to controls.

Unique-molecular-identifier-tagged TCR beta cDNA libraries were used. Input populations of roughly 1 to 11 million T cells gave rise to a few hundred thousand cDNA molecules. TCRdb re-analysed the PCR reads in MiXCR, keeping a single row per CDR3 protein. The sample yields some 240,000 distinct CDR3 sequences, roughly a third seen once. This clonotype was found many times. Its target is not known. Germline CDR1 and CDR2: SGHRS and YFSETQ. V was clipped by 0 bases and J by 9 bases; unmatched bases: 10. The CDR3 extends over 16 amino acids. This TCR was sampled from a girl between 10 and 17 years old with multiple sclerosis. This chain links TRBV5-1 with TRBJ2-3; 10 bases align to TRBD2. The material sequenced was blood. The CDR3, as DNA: TGCGCCAGCAGCTTGGCGGCTAGCGGGAGTATGGGGACGCAGTATTTT. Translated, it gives CASSLAASGSMGTQYF.